This paragraph reports one T cell receptor beta chain. In germline, CDR1 is LGHDT, CDR2 YNNKEL (reference sequence). The CDR3 has 15 amino acids. The trim removed 4 bases at V and 0 bases at J, leaving 5 bases unmatched. Some clones are missing from TCRdb's copy, which holds only in-frame ones; the method was immunoSEQ multiplex PCR. Of some 480,000 clones in the sample, roughly 85% were seen once. This entry comes from a study of Ad26.COV2.S vaccination and SARS-CoV-2 variants. Stated treatment: 15 to 20 received Ad26.COV2.S at low or high dose, single or two shots; about 5 received placebo; per-sample allocation not given. On day 63 after the first injection, vaccine and placebo recipients gave samples.

The sequenced sample was peripheral blood, obtained in a trial of Ad26.COV2.S vaccine versus placebo. The J gene is TRBJ2-7, the V gene TRBV3-1 (or the pseudogene TRBV3-2); 8 bases align to TRBD2. The sequence was collected from a person aged 18-65 years who received the Ad26.COV2.S COVID-19 vaccine or a placebo. The CDR3 loop is CASSPSGGISYEQYF. The CDR3 region has the DNA TGTGCCAGCAGCCCCTCGGGGGGGATCTCCTACGAGCAGTACTTC.